Listed below are T cell receptor beta chains from one sample, sequenced in a study of T cells in localized non-small cell lung cancer. Sequencing was performed with immunoSEQ multiplex PCR; in TCRdb, only in-frame clones are kept and a portion is missing. The sample includes around 20,000 clones, 91% seen only once; the top ten take under 3.5%. Specimen: peripheral blood, collected before any cancer treatment. The receptors derive from a woman aged 35-75 years with stage I lung adenocarcinoma. CDR3s include the opening cysteine and the closing phenylalanine or tryptophan. Fields, in order: D gene, J gene, clone size, V gene, CDR3 protein, CDR3 DNA. A D gene is named only where the DNA matches it firmly. Clone size is shown for a subset of rows, as once, few, many or a class of expanded clone.

>NA|TRBJ2-3|NA|TRBV5-1
CASRIGSLSTDTQYF
TGCGCCAGCAGGATTGGTTCTCTAAGCACAGATACGCAGTATTTT
>NA|TRBJ2-1|NA|TRBV19
CASSSRDLNNEQFF
TGTGCCAGTAGTTCCCGGGATCTAAACAATGAGCAGTTCTTC
>NA|TRBJ2-6|NA|TRBV19
CASSIAPGANVLTF
TGTGCCAGTAGTATAGCCCCAGGGGCCAACGTCCTGACTTTC
>TRBD1|TRBJ1-1|NA|TRBV30
CAWSVDRVAEAFF
TGTGCCTGGAGTGTTGACAGGGTAGCTGAAGCTTTCTTT
>NA|TRBJ1-6|NA|TRBV19
CASSDAGPINSPLHF
TGTGCCAGTAGTGATGCGGGACCGATTAATTCACCCCTCCACTTT
>NA|TRBJ2-5|NA|TRBV28
CASRALGDYQETQYF
TGTGCCAGCAGGGCACTAGGAGACTACCAAGAGACCCAGTACTTC
>TRBD1|TRBJ1-1|NA|TRBV5-6
CASSLPDRGDTEAFF
TGTGCCAGCAGCTTGCCCGACAGGGGGGACACTGAAGCTTTCTTT
>NA|TRBJ1-2|once|TRBV15
CATSRTTGTSGLGANYGYTF
TGTGCCACCAGCAGAACCACCGGAACCTCAGGGTTGGGAGCTAACTATGGCTACACCTTC
>NA|TRBJ1-5|NA|TRBV7-5
CAGPNEDTLSNQPQHF
TGTGCCGGACCGAATGAGGACACCCTTAGCAATCAGCCCCAGCATTTT
>NA|TRBJ1-1|few|TRBV19
CASSMRVNTEAFF
TGTGCCAGTAGTATGAGGGTGAACACTGAAGCTTTCTTT
>TRBD1|TRBJ1-4|NA|TRBV30
CAWNRGANEKLFF
TGTGCCTGGAACAGGGGAGCTAATGAAAAACTGTTTTTT
>TRBD2|TRBJ2-7|NA|TRBV27
CASSPGLADYEQYF
TGTGCCAGCAGTCCGGGACTAGCGGACTACGAGCAGTACTTC
>NA|TRBJ1-1|once|TRBV19
CASSYGPGDTEAFF
TGTGCCAGTAGTTATGGACCAGGGGACACTGAAGCTTTCTTT
>NA|TRBJ2-3|NA|TRBV27
CASSYGGVTDTQYF
TGTGCCAGCAGTTACGGGGGAGTCACAGATACGCAGTATTTT
>NA|TRBJ1-2|once|TRBV6-5
CASSYSRGGYTF
TGTGCCAGCAGTTACTCGAGGGGTGGCTACACCTTC
>NA|TRBJ1-5|once|TRBV15
CATSRAGMRWPQHF
TGTGCCACCAGCAGAGCAGGTATGCGATGGCCCCAGCATTTT
>NA|TRBJ2-5|NA|TRBV28
CASRETFSTQTQYF
TGTGCCAGCAGAGAAACCTTTAGCACCCAGACCCAGTACTTC
>NA|TRBJ2-5|NA|TRBV5-1
CASSLERQETQYF
TGCGCCAGCAGCTTGGAGCGGCAAGAGACCCAGTACTTC
>TRBD1|TRBJ2-7|NA|TRBV6-6
CASSYSFRGHHEQYF
TGTGCCAGCAGTTACTCGTTCAGGGGGCACCACGAGCAGTACTTC
>NA|TRBJ2-3|NA|TRBV6-1
CAGTHRGTDTQYF
TGTGCCGGCACCCACCGGGGGACAGATACGCAGTATTTT
>TRBD1|TRBJ2-7|NA|TRBV7-7
CASSPWTGNFEQYF
TGTGCTAGCAGCCCCTGGACAGGGAATTTTGAACAGTACTTC
>TRBD2|TRBJ2-1|NA|TRBV15
CATSRDESGSFNEQFF
TGTGCCACCAGCAGAGATGAGAGCGGGAGTTTCAATGAGCAGTTCTTC
>TRBD1|TRBJ1-5|NA|TRBV5-1
CASSFRGQEPQHF
TGCGCCAGCAGCTTCAGGGGACAGGAGCCCCAGCATTTT
>NA|TRBJ1-5|NA|TRBV6-1
CASTQQLQPQHF
TGTGCCAGCACCCAGCAACTACAGCCCCAGCATTTT
>TRBD2|TRBJ2-3|few|TRBV4-1
CASSQPLAGTTDTQYF
TGCGCCAGCAGCCAGCCACTAGCGGGAACGACAGATACGCAGTATTTT
>TRBD1|TRBJ2-7|NA|TRBV27
CASSRTGLYEQYF
TGTGCCAGCAGTCGGACAGGGTTGTACGAGCAGTACTTC
>NA|TRBJ2-1|NA|TRBV28
CASSFRGGEQFF
TGTGCCAGCAGTTTCAGGGGGGGGGAGCAGTTCTTC
>NA|TRBJ1-5|NA|TRBV6-9
CASSYLSNQPQHF
TGTGCCAGCAGTTACCTTAGCAATCAGCCCCAGCATTTT
>NA|TRBJ2-6|NA|TRBV6-5
CASSYSSSGANVLTF
TGTGCCAGCAGTTACTCTAGCTCTGGGGCCAACGTCCTGACTTTC
>NA|TRBJ2-7|few|TRBV2
CASSDWDGENEQYF
TGTGCCAGCAGTGATTGGGACGGGGAAAACGAGCAGTACTTC
>NA|TRBJ1-1|NA|TRBV7-9
CASSLALVNTEAFF
TGTGCCAGCAGCTTAGCGCTGGTGAACACTGAAGCTTTCTTT
>NA|TRBJ2-6|once|TRBV7-3
CASSSRVPGLASGANVLTF
TGTGCCAGCAGCTCGCGTGTTCCGGGACTGGCCTCTGGGGCCAACGTCCTGACTTTC
>NA|TRBJ1-5|NA|TRBV5-6
CASSTGPNQPQHF
TGTGCCAGCAGCACGGGCCCCAATCAGCCCCAGCATTTT
>NA|TRBJ1-2|NA|TRBV28
CASSSTVGLSYGYTF
TGTGCCAGCAGTAGTACCGTAGGACTGTCTTATGGCTACACCTTC
>NA|TRBJ2-7|NA|TRBV7-9
CASSLAGVGPNEQYF
TGTGCCAGCAGCTTAGCGGGGGTGGGACCGAACGAGCAGTACTTC
>TRBD2|TRBJ2-7|NA|TRBV18
CASSPPSGGTSYEQYF
TGTGCCAGCTCACCACCGAGCGGGGGGACCTCCTACGAGCAGTACTTC
>NA|TRBJ2-7|NA|TRBV5-5
CASSLGGLGYEQYF
TGTGCCAGCAGCCTCGGGGGCTTAGGCTACGAGCAGTACTTC
>TRBD1|TRBJ1-4|once|TRBV7-6
CASSLQGAREKLFF
TGTGCCAGCAGCTTACAGGGGGCGCGGGAAAAACTGTTTTTT
>NA|TRBJ2-6|NA|TRBV19
CASTPFGESGANVLTF
TGTGCCAGTACTCCTTTCGGCGAATCTGGGGCCAACGTCCTGACTTTC
>NA|TRBJ1-2|once|TRBV6-4
CASSDSSGRYGYTF
TGTGCCAGCAGTGACTCGTCAGGGCGGTATGGCTACACCTTC
>NA|TRBJ1-4|NA|TRBV7-6
CASSLGAGANEKLFF
TGTGCCAGCAGCTTAGGGGCAGGGGCTAATGAAAAACTGTTTTTT
>TRBD1|TRBJ1-5|NA|TRBV5-1
CASSLETGEQPQHF
TGCGCCAGCAGCTTGGAAACAGGGGAACAGCCCCAGCATTTT
>NA|TRBJ2-5|NA|TRBV5-1
CASSFVGGNRETQYF
TGCGCCAGCAGCTTCGTAGGGGGGAACCGAGAGACCCAGTACTTC
>NA|TRBJ1-5|NA|TRBV6-5
CASSRTDSNQPQHF
TGTGCCAGCAGCAGGACAGATAGCAATCAGCCCCAGCATTTT
>NA|TRBJ1-5|NA|TRBV18
CASSPLQGASNQPQHF
TGTGCCAGCTCACCCCTACAGGGAGCTAGCAATCAGCCCCAGCATTTT
>NA|TRBJ1-4|NA|TRBV19
CASSIAQSEKLFF
TGTGCCAGTAGTATAGCGCAGAGTGAAAAACTGTTTTTT
>NA|TRBJ2-7|NA|TRBV6-1
CASSDRTVNYEQYF
TGTGCCAGCAGTGATCGGACAGTTAACTACGAGCAGTACTTC
>NA|TRBJ2-6|NA|TRBV19
CASSIVTSGTGANVLTF
TGTGCCAGTAGTATAGTCACCTCGGGTACTGGGGCCAACGTCCTGACTTTC
>NA|TRBJ1-1|NA|TRBV5-4
CASSTTGMNTEAFF
TGTGCCAGCAGCACCACAGGTATGAACACTGAAGCTTTCTTT
>NA|TRBJ1-4|NA|TRBV9
CASSAQRVDGPEKLFF
TGTGCCAGCAGCGCTCAGAGGGTGGATGGGCCCGAAAAACTGTTTTTT
>NA|TRBJ1-1|NA|TRBV5-1
CASSLGAGGHTEAFF
TGCGCCAGCAGCTTGGGGGCAGGAGGCCACACTGAAGCTTTCTTT
>NA|TRBJ2-7|NA|TRBV6-1
CASHREGGYEQYF
TGTGCCAGCCACCGAGAAGGGGGCTACGAGCAGTACTTC
>TRBD1|TRBJ1-2|once|TRBV9
CASSAWDRGVDGYTF
TGTGCCAGCAGCGCATGGGACAGGGGAGTAGATGGCTACACCTTC
>TRBD2|TRBJ2-3|NA|TRBV10-1
CASRSGMTGTDTQYF
TGCGCCAGCAGGAGCGGGATGACGGGCACAGATACGCAGTATTTT
>NA|TRBJ1-4|NA|TRBV11-2
CASSLEGGSSTNEKLFF
TGTGCCAGCAGCTTAGAGGGGGGTTCGTCAACTAATGAAAAACTGTTTTTT